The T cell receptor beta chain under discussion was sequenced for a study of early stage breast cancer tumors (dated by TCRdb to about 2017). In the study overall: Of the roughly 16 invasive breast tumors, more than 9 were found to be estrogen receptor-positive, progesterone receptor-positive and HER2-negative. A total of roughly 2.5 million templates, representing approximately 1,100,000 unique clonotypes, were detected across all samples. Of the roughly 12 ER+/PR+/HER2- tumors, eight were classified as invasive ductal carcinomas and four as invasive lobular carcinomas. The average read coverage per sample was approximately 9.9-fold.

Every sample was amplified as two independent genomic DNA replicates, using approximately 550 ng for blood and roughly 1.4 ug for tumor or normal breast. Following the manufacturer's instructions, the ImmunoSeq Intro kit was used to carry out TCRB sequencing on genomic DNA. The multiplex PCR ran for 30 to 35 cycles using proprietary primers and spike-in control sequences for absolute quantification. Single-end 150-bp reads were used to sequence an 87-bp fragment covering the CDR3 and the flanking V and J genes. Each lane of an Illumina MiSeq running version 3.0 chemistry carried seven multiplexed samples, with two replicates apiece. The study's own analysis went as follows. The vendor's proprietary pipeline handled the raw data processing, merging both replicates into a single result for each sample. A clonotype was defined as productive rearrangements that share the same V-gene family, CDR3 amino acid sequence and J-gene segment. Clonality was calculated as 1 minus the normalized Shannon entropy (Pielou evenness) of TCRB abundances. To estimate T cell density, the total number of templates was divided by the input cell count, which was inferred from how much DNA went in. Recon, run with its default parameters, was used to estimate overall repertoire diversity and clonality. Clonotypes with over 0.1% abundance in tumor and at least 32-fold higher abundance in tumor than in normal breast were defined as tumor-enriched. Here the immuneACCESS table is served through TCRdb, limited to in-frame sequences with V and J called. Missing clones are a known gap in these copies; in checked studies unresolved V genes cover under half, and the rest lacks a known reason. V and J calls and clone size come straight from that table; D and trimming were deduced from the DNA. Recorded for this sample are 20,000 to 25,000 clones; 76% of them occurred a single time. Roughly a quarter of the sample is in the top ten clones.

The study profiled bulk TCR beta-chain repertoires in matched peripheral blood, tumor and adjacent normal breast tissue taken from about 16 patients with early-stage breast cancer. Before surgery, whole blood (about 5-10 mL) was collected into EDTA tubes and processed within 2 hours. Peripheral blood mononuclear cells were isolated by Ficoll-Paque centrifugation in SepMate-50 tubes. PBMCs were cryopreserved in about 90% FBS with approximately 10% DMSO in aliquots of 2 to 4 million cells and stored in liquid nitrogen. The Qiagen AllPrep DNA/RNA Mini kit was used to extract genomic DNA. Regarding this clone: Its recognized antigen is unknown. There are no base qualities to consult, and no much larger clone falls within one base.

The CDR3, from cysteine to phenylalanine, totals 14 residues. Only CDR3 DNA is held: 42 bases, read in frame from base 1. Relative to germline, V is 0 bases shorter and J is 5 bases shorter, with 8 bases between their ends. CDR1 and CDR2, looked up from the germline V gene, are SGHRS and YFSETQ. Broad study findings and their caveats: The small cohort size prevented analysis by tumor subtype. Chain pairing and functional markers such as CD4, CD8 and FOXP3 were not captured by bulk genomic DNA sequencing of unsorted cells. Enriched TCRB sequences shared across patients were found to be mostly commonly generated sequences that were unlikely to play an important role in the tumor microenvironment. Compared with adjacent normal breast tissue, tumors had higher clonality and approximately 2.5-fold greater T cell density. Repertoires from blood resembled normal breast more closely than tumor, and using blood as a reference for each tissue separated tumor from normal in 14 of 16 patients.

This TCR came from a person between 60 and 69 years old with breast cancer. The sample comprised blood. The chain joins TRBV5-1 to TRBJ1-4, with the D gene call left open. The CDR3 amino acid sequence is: CASSLGTQNEKLFF. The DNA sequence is TGCGCCAGCAGCTTGGGGACGCAGAATGAAAAACTGTTTTTT.